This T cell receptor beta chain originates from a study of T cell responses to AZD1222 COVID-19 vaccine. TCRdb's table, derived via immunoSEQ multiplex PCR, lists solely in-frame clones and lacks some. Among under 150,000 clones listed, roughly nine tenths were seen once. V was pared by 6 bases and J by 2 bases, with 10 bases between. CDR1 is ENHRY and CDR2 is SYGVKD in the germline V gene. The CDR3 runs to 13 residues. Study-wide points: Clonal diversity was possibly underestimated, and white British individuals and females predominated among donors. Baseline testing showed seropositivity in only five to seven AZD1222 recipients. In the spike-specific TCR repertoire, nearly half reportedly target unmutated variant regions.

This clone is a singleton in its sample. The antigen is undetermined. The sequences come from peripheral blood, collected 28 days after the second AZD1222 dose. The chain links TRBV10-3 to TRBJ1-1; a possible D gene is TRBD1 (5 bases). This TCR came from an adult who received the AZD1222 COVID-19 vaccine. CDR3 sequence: CAIRGTDNTEAFF. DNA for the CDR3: TGTGCCATCAGGGGGACCGACAACACTGAAGCTTTCTTT.